Sequencing of this TCR beta chain was carried out in a study of patients and donors after allogeneic stem cell transplantation. TCRdb re-analysed the RT-PCR reads in MiXCR, keeping a single row per CDR3 protein. The table shows about 230,000 distinct CDR3 sequences, with 12% to 15% occurring only once. This CDR3 has 14 amino acids. Looked up from germline, CDR1 is SNHLY and CDR2 is FYNNEI. V was trimmed by 5 bases and J by 4 bases, leaving 12 bases between them. This clonotype originated in a human donor who was either an allogeneic HSCT recipient or a stem cell or donor lymphocyte infusion donor (not recorded which). It is not recorded whose cells these are; they may come from a transplant donor. Sequences were obtained from blood, either unsorted or a sorted T cell fraction (not recorded which). This rearrangement joins TRBV2 to TRBJ2-1; D is ambiguous. CDR3 region: CASSPVGRYNEQFF. The CDR3 DNA follows: TGTGCCAGCAGTCCGGTGGGCAGGTACAATGAGCAGTTCTTC.